This T cell receptor beta chain was captured in a study of cytomegalovirus exposure and HLA in healthy donors. Study at large: In an earlier analysis, approximately 120 million unique TCR beta sequences were found from 150 million to 200 million T cells. Among the roughly 400 genotyped donors, around 85% were placed in the Caucasian-associated ancestry cluster. Overall study results and limits: HLA restriction was apparent for most CMV-associated TCR beta chains in a later analysis. TRBV6-2, TRBV6-3 and some other V segments were unresolvable in 87-base-pair reads.

The PCR made use of 60 Vbeta and 13 Jbeta primers. Method: immunoSEQ multiplex PCR; TCRdb's copy keeps in-frame clones and lacks some. The data contain around 200,000 clones, 75% to 85% of them seen just once; the ten biggest clones take up about 2%. The V gene's germline CDR1 is MNHNS and CDR2 SASEGT. The length of the CDR3 is 17 residues. The V gene lost 3 bases and the J gene lost 1 base, with 15 bases spanning the gap. In the case of this clone: Its antigen is still unknown.

Specimen: PBMCs. This TCR was sampled from a woman aged 45-59 years in good health and CMV-seronegative. The chain carries TRBV6-1 and TRBJ1-4; unclear D gene. In DNA, the CDR3 is TGTGCCAGCAGTGAGGGCAGGCCCACCCGAACTAATGAAAAACTGTTTTTT. This translates into CASSEGRPTRTNEKLFF.